This T cell receptor (beta chain) was found in a study of neoadjuvant anti-PD-1 for oral cavity cancer. Findings and caveats of the study: TCR analyses covered only a few patients per response group.

Time point described: after neoadjuvant nivolumab, at surgical resection. Stage II-IVA oral cavity squamous cell carcinoma was new and untreated by systemic or radiation therapy. In the case of this clone: The antigen is unknown.

Profiled with immunoSEQ multiplex PCR; TCRdb holds only in-frame clones, not every one. The profile shows around 68,000 clones, 70% to 90% of them singletons. Deletions cut 5 bases from V and 5 bases from J, with 12 bases between. Germline V gene lookup returns CDR1 SGHTA and CDR2 FQGTGA. The CDR3 contains 13 residues. The sequencing used PBMCs, collected after nivolumab (anti-PD-1) treatment. The clonotype was recovered from a person between 40 and 85 years old with oral cavity squamous cell carcinoma. This sequence joins TRBV7-3 and TRBJ2-5; D is uncertain. DNA for the CDR3: TGTGCCAGCAGCGTCCTAGTGGGGGAGACCCAGTACTTC. Translating it yields CASSVLVGETQYF.